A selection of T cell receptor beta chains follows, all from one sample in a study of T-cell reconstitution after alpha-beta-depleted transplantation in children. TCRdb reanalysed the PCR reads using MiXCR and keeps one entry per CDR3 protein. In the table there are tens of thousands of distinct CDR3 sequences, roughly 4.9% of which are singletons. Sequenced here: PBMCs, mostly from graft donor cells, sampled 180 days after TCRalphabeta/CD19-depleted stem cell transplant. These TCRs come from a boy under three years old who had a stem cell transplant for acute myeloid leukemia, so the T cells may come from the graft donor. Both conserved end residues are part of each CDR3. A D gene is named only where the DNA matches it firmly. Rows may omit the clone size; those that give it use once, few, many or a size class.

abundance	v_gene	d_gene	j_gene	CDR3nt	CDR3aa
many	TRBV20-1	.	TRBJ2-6	TGCAGTGCTAGACTTCTAACTGGGGCCAACGTCCTGACTTTC	CSARLLTGANVLTF
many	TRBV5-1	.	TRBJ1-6	TGCGCCAGCAGCTTGGCAGCAGGGAATTCACCCCTCCACTTT	CASSLAAGNSPLHF
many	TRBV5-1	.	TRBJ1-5	TGCGCCAGCAGGGCAACAGGCCACAATCAGCCCCAGCATTTT	CASRATGHNQPQHF
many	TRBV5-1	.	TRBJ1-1	TGCGCCAGCAGCTTGGGAGTAGAAGCTTTCTTT	CASSLGVEAFF
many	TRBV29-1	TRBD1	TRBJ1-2	TGCAGCGTTGCCGATACAGGGGGAGGAGGAGGCTACACCTTC	CSVADTGGGGGYTF
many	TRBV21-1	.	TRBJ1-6	TGTGCCAGCAGCAAAGGCGGGAGGGGGAATTCACCCCTCCACTTT	CASSKGGRGNSPLHF
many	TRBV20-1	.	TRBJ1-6	TGCAGTGCTAGAGATATTCAGCCCGCCTATAATTCACCCCTCCACTTT	CSARDIQPAYNSPLHF
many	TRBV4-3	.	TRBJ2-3	TGCGCCAGCAGCCATCAGACAGCTACAGATACGCAGTATTTT	CASSHQTATDTQYF
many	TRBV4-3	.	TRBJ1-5	TGCGCCAGCAGCCAAGAACAGCGCACCGGGCCCCAGCATTTT	CASSQEQRTGPQHF
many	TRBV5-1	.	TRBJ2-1	TGCGCCAGCAGCTACCGGGGTCGACTGGATGAGCAGTTCTTC	CASSYRGRLDEQFF
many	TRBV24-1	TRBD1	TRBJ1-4	TGTGCCACCAGTGAATTCACCGGGACAGGAGATGAAAAACTGTTTTTT	CATSEFTGTGDEKLFF
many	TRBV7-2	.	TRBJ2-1	TGTGCCAGCAGCTTAATAAAGTCGTCGAGGATGTACAATGAGCAGTTCTTC	CASSLIKSSRMYNEQFF
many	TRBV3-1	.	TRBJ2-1	TGTGCCAGCAGCCCGGGGGGAGGCGGGGGCGGAGCCTACAATGAGCAGTTCTTC	CASSPGGGGGGAYNEQFF
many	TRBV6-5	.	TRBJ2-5	TGTGCCAGCAGTTCCACACGTCTAGCCCAGTACTTC	CASSSTRLAQYF
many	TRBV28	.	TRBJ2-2	TGTGCCAGCACCCTAGGGATCGGGGAGCTGTTTTTT	CASTLGIGELFF
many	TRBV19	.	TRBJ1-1	TGTGCCAGTAGTATTTTTCCACAGAACACTGAAGCTTTCTTT	CASSIFPQNTEAFF
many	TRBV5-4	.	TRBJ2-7	TGTGCCAGCAGCGGGGCCACCGACTACGAGCAGTACTTC	CASSGATDYEQYF
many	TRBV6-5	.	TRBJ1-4	TGTGCCACTTCGGCGAGGGGTGCAACTAATGAAAAACTGTTTTTT	CATSARGATNEKLFF
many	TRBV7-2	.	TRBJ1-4	TGTGCCAGCAGTTATATGGGGTTTTATAATGAAAAACTGTTTTTT	CASSYMGFYNEKLFF
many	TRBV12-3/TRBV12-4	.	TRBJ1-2	TGTGCCAGCAGCCCCTCACGGGCCCCCTATGGCTACACCTTC	CASSPSRAPYGYTF
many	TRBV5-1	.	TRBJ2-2	TGCGCCAGCAGCTTCCCGAGGGACGGGGAGCTGTTTTTT	CASSFPRDGELFF
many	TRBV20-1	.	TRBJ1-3	TGCAGTGCTAGAGTCGGAAGCTCTGGAAACACCATATATTTT	CSARVGSSGNTIYF
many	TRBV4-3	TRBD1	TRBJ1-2	TGCGCCAGCAGCCAAGTTCGGGACAGGGGTAACTATGGCTACACCTTC	CASSQVRDRGNYGYTF
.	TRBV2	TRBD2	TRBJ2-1	TGTACCAGCAGTGATATTACCGGACTAGCGGGGGCCCACAATGAGCAGTTCTTC	CTSSDITGLAGAHNEQFF
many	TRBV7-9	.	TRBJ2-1	TGTGCCAGCAGCGCCTCCGGGGTTACAGGCATCGGGCAGTTCTTC	CASSASGVTGIGQFF
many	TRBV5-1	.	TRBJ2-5	TGCGCCAGCAGCCCCCCCTCTCCGGAGACCCAGTACTTC	CASSPPSPETQYF
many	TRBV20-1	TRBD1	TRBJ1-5	TGCAGTGCTAGGAGACGGTCAGGGGGGCAGCCCCAGCATTTT	CSARRRSGGQPQHF
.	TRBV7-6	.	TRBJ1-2	TGTGCCAGCAGCTTAGCGAACCGTCCTGCTAACTATGGCTACACCTTC	CASSLANRPANYGYTF
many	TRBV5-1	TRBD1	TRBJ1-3	TGCGCCAGCAGCCGGGACAGGGTTAAGGGCTCTGGAAACACCATATATTTT	CASSRDRVKGSGNTIYF
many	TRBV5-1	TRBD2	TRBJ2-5	TGCGCCAGCAGCTGGAGCGGGACTAGCGGGGAAGAGACCCAGTACTTC	CASSWSGTSGEETQYF
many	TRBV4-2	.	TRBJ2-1	TGTGCCAGCAGCCAAGGTGATTGGGTAGCTAACTACAATGAGCAGTTCTTC	CASSQGDWVANYNEQFF
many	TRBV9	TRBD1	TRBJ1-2	TGTGCCAGCAGCGCCCGGACAGGGGAAGGCTACACCTTC	CASSARTGEGYTF
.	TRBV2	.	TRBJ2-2	TGTGCCTTCAGTTCAGGCTCCATCGGTGAACCGAACACCGGGGAGCTGTTTTTT	CAFSSGSIGEPNTGELFF
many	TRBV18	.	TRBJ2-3	TGTGCCAGCTCACCAGGGGATACGCAGTATTTT	CASSPGDTQYF
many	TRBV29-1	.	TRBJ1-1	TGCAGCGTTGTGGTCCACAGGTTCCCCAACCCAGCTTTCTTT	CSVVVHRFPNPAFF
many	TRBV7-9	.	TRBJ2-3	TGTGCCAGCAGCTTATTCGAGACATTTAGCACAGATACGCAGTATTTT	CASSLFETFSTDTQYF
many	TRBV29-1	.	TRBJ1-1	TGCAGCGGGGGAGGGCCGGTTGAAGCTTTCTTT	CSGGGPVEAFF
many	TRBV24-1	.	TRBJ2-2	TGTGCCACCAGTGATCCTGGCATTGGGAGGAGCACCGGGGAGCTGTTTTTT	CATSDPGIGRSTGELFF
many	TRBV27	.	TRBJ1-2	TGTGCCAGCAGTCCAACTCGGGCCTATGGCTACACCTTC	CASSPTRAYGYTF
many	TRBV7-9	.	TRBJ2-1	TGTGCCAGCAGCTCCTCAGGTTACAATGAGCAGTTCTTC	CASSSSGYNEQFF
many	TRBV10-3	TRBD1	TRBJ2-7	TGTGCCACCACTTGGGGACAGGCAGACTACGAGCAGTACTTC	CATTWGQADYEQYF
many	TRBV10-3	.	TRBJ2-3	TGTGCCATCAGTGAAAGGGTCCACACAGATACGCAGTATTTT	CAISERVHTDTQYF
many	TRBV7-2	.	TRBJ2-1	TGTGCCAGCAGCCAGACCCGACGCGGGCGGGGTTCTGAGCAGTTCTTC	CASSQTRRGRGSEQFF
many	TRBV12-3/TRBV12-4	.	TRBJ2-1	TGTGCCAGCAGTTTAGCGTCGGGGTGGAATGAGCAGTTCTTC	CASSLASGWNEQFF
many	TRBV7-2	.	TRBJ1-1	TGTGCCAGCAGCCTGGGGACGGGTGTCGTGAACACTGAAGCTTTCTTT	CASSLGTGVVNTEAFF
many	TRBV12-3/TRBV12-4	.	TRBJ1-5	TGTGCCAGCAGTTTAAGTCGCTCCCTCAATAGCAATCAGCCCCAGCATTTT	CASSLSRSLNSNQPQHF